This T cell receptor beta chain derives from a study of molecular identifiers for immune sequencing clone quantification. Study-level information: Replicates involved a five-way split of RNA from roughly 21,000 or 96,000 naive CD8 cells, with sequencing of four.

Each CDR3 protein is one row after TCRdb ran MiXCR on the PCR reads. The repertoire includes about 100,000 distinct CDR3 sequences, 35% of them detected once, and around a tenth sits in the top ten. V was shortened by 4 bases and J by 4 bases, with 14 bases between the two germline ends. The germline V gene has CDR1 SGHTA and CDR2 FQGNSA. The CDR3 runs to 15 residues. This clonotype has a single count. Its antigen remains unknown. A much bigger clone sits one base away, suggesting this may be a read error. Each library that profiled naive CD8 cells came from approximately 20,000 to 1,000,000 sorted cells with 10%, 30% or 50% RNA. Sorting isolated naive CD8 T cells as CD8+CD4-CCR7+CD45RA+ events. Study-wide points: Underestimated sizes of highly expanded clones could result from identical TCR molecules that share a barcode.

This receptor was identified in a human donor in good health. Some libraries in this study had Jurkat cell RNA spiked in. Sequenced material: naive CD8+ T cells from blood, with Jurkat cell RNA spiked in. As for subset: FACS-sorted CD8+CD4-CCR7+CD45RA+ naive T cells. The chain recombines TRBV7-2 with TRBJ2-1; D is unresolved. CDR3 protein: CASSSDPPKYNEQFF. The CDR3 DNA reads TGTGCCAGCAGCTCGGACCCACCAAAATACAATGAGCAGTTCTTC.